This TCR beta chain was recorded in a study of early T cells in non-severe SARS-CoV-2 infection. TCRdb ran MiXCR on the 5' RACE reads and lists one entry per CDR3 protein. The sample has 55,000 to 75,000 distinct CDR3 sequences, 6% to 8.5% seen once. This clonotype has only a few counts. The CDR3 covers 14 residues. Germline-derived CDR1 and CDR2 are KGHSH and LQKENI. V trimming: 5 bases; J trimming: 4 bases; junction bases outside the gene matches: 1. Sequenced material: whole blood. V gene TRBV18 combines with J gene TRBJ2-1; TRBD2 matches at 11 bases. The clonotype originates from an adult who was a healthcare worker with PCR-confirmed SARS-CoV-2 infection or an uninfected control (not recorded which). The CDR3 reads CASSVAGGYNEQFF. DNA for the CDR3: TGTGCCAGCTCAGTAGCGGGAGGGTACAATGAGCAGTTCTTC.